This T cell receptor beta chain was sequenced during a study of blood T cells in healthy people across ages. Study findings and constraints: The study could not conclusively compare naive and antigen-experienced cells, given its unsorted PBMCs. Long-lived donors carried more naive CD4+ cells and greater diversity than aged donors.

As regards this clonotype: Its antigen is unidentified.

A second PCR, run for roughly 7 to 12 cycles, used a sample-barcoded 5' primer plus a J-beta primer mix. Every cDNA molecule bore a tag from a template-switch adaptor containing 12 random nucleotides. Via MiXCR, TCRdb re-called the 5' RACE reads, giving one row per CDR3 protein. The sample lists approximately 790,000 distinct CDR3 sequences, approximately 67% occurring once. Extractions gave at least 5 micrograms of total RNA per sample. Trimming removed 0 bases from V and 5 bases from J, with 7 bases in between. The CDR3 has 13 amino acids. Per the germline V gene, CDR1 is ENHRY and CDR2 is SYGVKD. The origin of this receptor is a man aged 25-45 years in good health. Sequencing input: blood. The chain couples TRBV10-3 to TRBJ1-2; no reliable D call. CDR3 DNA: TGTGCCATCAGTGAGTCAGAAAAGTATGGCTACACCTTC. Its translation is CAISESEKYGYTF.